The 19 T cell receptor beta chains presented below share a single source sample, sequenced in a study of Ad26.COV2.S vaccination and SARS-CoV-2 variants. The assay was immunoSEQ multiplex PCR, and TCRdb's table has in-frame clones only and misses some. There are 250,000 or so clones in the sample; around 88% occur only once, and just under 3% lies in the top ten. Treatment noted: 19 received Ad26.COV2.S at low or high dose, single or two shots; about 5 received placebo; per-sample allocation not given. Day 63 after the first vaccine or placebo injection was the time point for sampling. Sequenced here: peripheral blood, sampled in a trial of Ad26.COV2.S vaccine versus placebo. The receptors stem from a person between 18 and 59 years old who received the Ad26.COV2.S COVID-19 vaccine or a placebo.

The V gene is TRBV19, the J gene TRBJ2-1; tentative D call: TRBD2 (5 bases). Germline V lookup: CDR1 LNHDA, CDR2 SQIVND (reference sequence). Deletions cut 5 bases from V and 8 bases from J, with 16 bases between. The CDR3 is made up of 14 amino acids. DNA for the CDR3: TGTGCCAGTAGTGGCCGGGCCTCGCGGGATGAGCAGTTCTTC. Encoded protein: CASSGRASRDEQFF. Full variable domain (outside the CDR3, taken from reference TRBV19 and TRBJ2-1): DGGITQSPKYLFRKEGQNVTLSCEQNLNHDAMYWYRQDPGQGLRLIYYSQIVNDFQKGDIAEGYSVSREKKESFPLTVTSAQKNPTAFYLCASSGRASRDEQFFGPGTRLTVL.

The chain uses TRBV4-3 and TRBJ2-3; TRBD2 agrees at 7 bases. V lost 0 bases and J lost 0; bases outside the gene matches: 15. Germline loops: CDR1 LGHNA, CDR2 YSLEER. The CDR3 length is 20 residues. The CDR3 region is CASSQDLLASGRTSTDTQYF. The CDR3 coding sequence is TGCGCCAGCAGCCAAGATTTGTTGGCTAGCGGACGGACTAGCACAGATACGCAGTATTTT.

CDR3 protein: CASSEFGELFF. As DNA, the CDR3 is TGTGCCAGCAGTGAATTTGGGGAGCTGTTTTTT. The chain combines TRBV25-1 with TRBJ2-2; D is unresolved. There are 11 residues in the CDR3. Trimming removed 1 base from V and 8 bases from J, with 2 bases in between. The germline CDR1 and CDR2 sequences are MGHDK and SYGVNS.

This rearrangement joins TRBV7-2 to TRBJ2-5, with 16 positions matching TRBD2. The CDR3 totals 17 residues. Losses at the gene ends were 3 bases for V and 4 bases for J; bases not matched to a gene: 5. The germline V gene has CDR1 SGHTA and CDR2 FQGNSA. CDR3 nucleotides: TGTGCCAGCAGCTTGGGACTAGCGGGGGGGCTCGGAGAGACCCAGTACTTC. Protein product: CASSLGLAGGLGETQYF.

This chain links TRBV19 with TRBJ1-5; no clear D gene. The CDR3 covers 14 residues. V shed 4 bases and J shed 7 bases, with 14 bases lying between them. In germline, CDR1 is LNHDA, CDR2 SQIVND (reference sequence). CDR3 sequence (DNA): TGTGCCAGTAGTAGGAGTCAGAATGGGCAGCCCCAGCATTTT. Translated, it gives CASSRSQNGQPQHF.

V gene TRBV5-6 combines with J gene TRBJ2-5; 12 nucleotides agree with TRBD2. Trimming at V came to 0 bases and at J to 2 bases, leaving 11 bases not matched to a gene. CDR3 length equals 19 residues. Germline V CDR1 and CDR2: SGHDT, YYEEEE. Here the CDR3 DNA reads TGTGCCAGCAGCTTGGGGCTAGCGGGAGGGTACCGAACACAAGAGACCCAGTACTTC. The encoded protein is CASSLGLAGGYRTQETQYF.

The chain links TRBV2 to TRBJ2-7, with 7 bases identical to TRBD1. The CDR3 spans 15 residues. Per germline, CDR1 SNHLY and CDR2 FYNNEI. V gave up 2 bases and J gave up 2 bases; unmatched junction bases: 6. CDR3 sequence: CASSEQSGGTYEQYF. The CDR3 DNA reads as TGTGCCAGCAGTGAACAGTCAGGGGGTACCTACGAGCAGTACTTC.

To note about this clone: Other DNA sequences in this sample translate to the same CDR3. The chain has TRBV12-3 or TRBV12-4 and TRBJ2-2, with D unclear. The CDR3 is 11 residues long. Trimming left V 6 bases short and J 1 base short, with 0 bases between. DNA for the CDR3: TGTGCCAGCAGGAACACCGGGGAGCTGTTTTTT. Translating gives CASRNTGELFF.

This chain joins TRBV10-2 and TRBJ2-3, with 7 bases aligning to TRBD2. V trimming: 5 bases; J trimming: 2 bases; junction bases outside the gene matches: 4. This CDR3 is built from 14 residues. CDR1 is WSHSY and CDR2 is SAAADI in the germline V gene. The DNA for the CDR3 is TGCGCCAGCAGTATCCTAGCGGACACAGATACGCAGTATTTT. It yields the protein CASSILADTDTQYF.

The V gene is TRBV18, the J gene TRBJ2-2; 9 bases line up with TRBD2. The length of the CDR3 is 16 residues. Germline lookup yields CDR1 KGHSH and CDR2 LQKENI. The junction had 5 bases not matched to a gene; V was cut back by 2 bases and J by 4 bases. CDR3 bases: TGTGCCAGCTCACCAGGGCTAGCGGGACCCACCGGGGAGCTGTTTTTT. Its translation: CASSPGLAGPTGELFF.

This chain links TRBV7-2 with TRBJ2-1; 10 bases match TRBD2. There are 17 residues in the CDR3. CDR1 and CDR2 from the germline V gene are SGHTA and FQGNSA. The V gene end was trimmed by 1 base and the J gene end by 7 bases; junction bases not matched to a gene: 10. The chain's CDR3 is CASSLDVASGGRNEQFF. The CDR3 DNA follows: TGTGCCAGCAGCTTAGATGTGGCTAGCGGGGGACGAAATGAGCAGTTCTTC.

This clone was picked up a small number of times. The rearrangement links TRBV18 to TRBJ1-1; 7 nucleotides line up with TRBD1. The CDR3 length is 14 residues. Per the germline V gene, CDR1 is KGHSH and CDR2 is LQKENI. The J segment lost 4 bases and the V segment lost 4 bases, leaving 6 bases of the junction unmatched. The chain's CDR3 is CASSQAGGITEAFF. For the CDR3, the DNA is TGTGCCAGCTCACAGGCAGGGGGTATCACTGAAGCTTTCTTT.

The chain carries TRBV15 and TRBJ2-1, with a weak D call TRBD1 (5 bases). Looked up from germline, CDR1 is LNHNV and CDR2 is YYDKDF (reference sequence). The CDR3 runs 13 residues. V was clipped by 3 bases and J by 7 bases, with 10 bases between them. The CDR3 region is CATSSPTENEQFF. The CDR3 region has the DNA TGTGCCACCAGCAGCCCGACAGAAAATGAGCAGTTCTTC.

The chain uses TRBV6-6 and TRBJ1-3; D not resolved. CDR1 and CDR2 (germline): MNHNY, SVGAGI (reference sequence). The length of the CDR3 is 15 residues. V was shortened by 5 bases and J by 4 bases, with 15 bases between the two germline ends. DNA for the CDR3: TGTGCCAGCAGTACCTCCATGGGTTCCGGAAACACCATATATTTT. It is translated as CASSTSMGSGNTIYF.

This rearrangement joins TRBV27 to TRBJ2-3; a possible D gene is TRBD2 (5 bases). CDR3 length: 16 amino acids. Per the germline V gene, CDR1 is MNHEY and CDR2 is SMNVEV (reference sequence). V lost 3 bases, J lost 1 base, and 14 bases lay in between. In DNA form, the CDR3 reads TGTGCCAGCAGTTTTATCGGGATAAGGGGCACAGATACGCAGTATTTT. Its translation: CASSFIGIRGTDTQYF.

This clone is labeled as medium-sized. This chain joins TRBV7-9 and TRBJ2-5; 7 nucleotides match TRBD2. The CDR3 contains 16 residues. Germline values: CDR1 SEHNR, CDR2 FQNEAQ (reference sequence). Trimming took 2 bases from V and 5 from J; bases not matched to a gene: 11. The CDR3 loop reads CASSLSSGMAGETQYF. Here the CDR3 DNA reads TGTGCCAGCAGCTTAAGCAGCGGGATGGCTGGGGAGACCCAGTACTTC.

This rearrangement joins TRBV14 to TRBJ2-5, with unresolved D. The germline V and J ends were trimmed by 0 bases and 4 bases, with 6 bases remaining between them. The V gene's germline CDR1 is SGHDN and CDR2 FVKESK. The CDR3 spans 13 residues. CDR3 coding DNA: TGTGCCAGCAGCCAAGAGGCCCTAGAGACCCAGTACTTC. Protein: CASSQEALETQYF.

The rearrangement links TRBV7-2 to TRBJ2-1; 7 nucleotides agree with TRBD2. V trimming: 4 bases; J trimming: 8 bases; junction bases outside the gene matches: 14. CDR3 length: 16 residues. CDR1 SGHTA and CDR2 FQGNSA come from the germline V gene. This CDR3 is CASSYRTRIAGYEQFF. The CDR3 nucleotides are TGTGCCAGCAGCTATCGGACTAGGATCGCTGGGTATGAGCAGTTCTTC.

This clone was seen only a few times. The rearrangement links TRBV19 to TRBJ1-5; D call uncertain. CDR3 length: 15 amino acids. CDR1 and CDR2 (germline): LNHDA, SQIVND (reference sequence). The V gene lost 7 bases and the J gene lost 3 bases, with 16 bases spanning the gap. The CDR3 DNA sequence: TGTGCCAGTATCGGTGGTTCCAACCTCAATCAGCCCCAGCATTTT. Translated: CASIGGSNLNQPQHF.